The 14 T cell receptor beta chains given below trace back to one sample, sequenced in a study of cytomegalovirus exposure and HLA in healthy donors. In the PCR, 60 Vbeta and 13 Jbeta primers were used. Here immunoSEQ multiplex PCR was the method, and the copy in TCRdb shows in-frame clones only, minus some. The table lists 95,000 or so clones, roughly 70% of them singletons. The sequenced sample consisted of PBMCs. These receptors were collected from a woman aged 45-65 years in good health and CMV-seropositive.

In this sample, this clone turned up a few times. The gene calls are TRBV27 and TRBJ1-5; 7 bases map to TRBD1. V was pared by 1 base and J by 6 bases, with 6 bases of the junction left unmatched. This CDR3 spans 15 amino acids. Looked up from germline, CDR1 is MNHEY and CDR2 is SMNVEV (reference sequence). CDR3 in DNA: TGTGCCAGCAGTTTATATACAGGGGTGCGTCAGCCCCAGCATTTT. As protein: CASSLYTGVRQPQHF.

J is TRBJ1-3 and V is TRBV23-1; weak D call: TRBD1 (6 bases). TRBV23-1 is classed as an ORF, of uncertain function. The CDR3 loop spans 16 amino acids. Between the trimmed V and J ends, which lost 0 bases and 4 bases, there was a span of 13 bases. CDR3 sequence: CASSQSQGGGGNTIYF. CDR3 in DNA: TGCGCCAGCAGTCAATCCCAGGGAGGGGGAGGAAACACCATATATTTT.

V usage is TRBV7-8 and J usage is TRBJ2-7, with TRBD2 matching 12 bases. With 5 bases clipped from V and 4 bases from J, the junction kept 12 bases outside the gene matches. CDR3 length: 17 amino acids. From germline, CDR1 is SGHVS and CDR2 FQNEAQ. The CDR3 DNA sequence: TGTGCCAGCAGCCGCGGGGCTAGCGGGAGGGTGTCTTACGAGCAGTACTTC. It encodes CASSRGASGRVSYEQYF. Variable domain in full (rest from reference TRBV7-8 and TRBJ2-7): GAGVSQSPRYKVAKRGQDVALRCDPISGHVSLFWYQQALGQGPEFLTYFQNEAQLDKSGLPSDRFFAERPEGSVSTLKIQRTQQEDSAVYLCASSRGASGRVSYEQYFGPGTRLTVT.

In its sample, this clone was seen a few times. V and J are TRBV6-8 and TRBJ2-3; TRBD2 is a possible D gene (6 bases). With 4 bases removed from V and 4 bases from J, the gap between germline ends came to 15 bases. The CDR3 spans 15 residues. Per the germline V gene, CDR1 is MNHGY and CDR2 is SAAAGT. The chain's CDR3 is CASSSEGWGADTQYF. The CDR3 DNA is TGTGCCAGCAGTTCGGAGGGGTGGGGCGCAGATACGCAGTATTTT.

The CDR3 reads CASSLRGSNTEAFF. In DNA, the CDR3 is TGTGCCAGCAGCTTAAGAGGGTCGAACACTGAAGCTTTCTTT. The chain joins TRBV11-1 to TRBJ1-1; D gene unclear. The CDR3 has 14 residues. The germline CDR1 and CDR2 sequences are SGHAT and FQDESV (reference sequence). V dropped 2 bases and J dropped 1 base, with 8 bases sitting between them. The variable domain in full, completed from reference TRBV11-1 and TRBJ1-1, reads EAEVAQSPRYKITEKSQAVAFWCDPISGHATLYWYRQILGQGPELLVQFQDESVVDDSQLPKDRFSAERLKGVDSTLKIQPAELGDSAMYLCASSLRGSNTEAFFGQGTRLTVV.

CDR3 sequence: CASNPDRGRSNQPQHF. The CDR3 coding sequence is TGTGCCAGCAACCCCGACAGGGGAAGGAGCAATCAGCCCCAGCATTTT. The genes are TRBV28 and TRBJ1-5, with TRBD1 identical over 8 bases. CDR1 and CDR2 (germline): MDHEN, SYDVKM. The CDR3 has 16 residues. Germline trimming cut 7 bases from V and 1 base from J; bases unmatched to any gene: 9.

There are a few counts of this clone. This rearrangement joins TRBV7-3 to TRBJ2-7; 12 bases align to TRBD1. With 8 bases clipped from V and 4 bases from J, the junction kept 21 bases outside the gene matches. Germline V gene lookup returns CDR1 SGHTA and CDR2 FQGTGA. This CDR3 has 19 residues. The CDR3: CASSPSGTGGARRHYEQYF. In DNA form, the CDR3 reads TGTGCCAGCTCCCCCTCAGGGACAGGGGGCGCACGGCGTCATTACGAGCAGTACTTC.

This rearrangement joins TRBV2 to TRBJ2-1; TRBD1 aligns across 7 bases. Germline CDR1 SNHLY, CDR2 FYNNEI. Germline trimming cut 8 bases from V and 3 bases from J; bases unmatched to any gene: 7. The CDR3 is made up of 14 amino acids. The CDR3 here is CASVGQINYNEQFF. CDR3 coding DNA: TGTGCCAGCGTGGGACAGATAAACTACAATGAGCAGTTCTTC. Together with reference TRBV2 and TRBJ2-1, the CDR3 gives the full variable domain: EPEVTQTPSHQVTQMGQEVILRCVPISNHLYFYWYRQILGQKVEFLVSFYNNEISEKSEIFDDQFSVERPDGSNFTLKIRSTKLEDSAMYFCASVGQINYNEQFFGPGTRLTVL.

DNA of the CDR3: TGCAGTGCTTCTCCAGCGGGACAGCAGTTCTTC. Protein: CSASPAGQQFF. This rearrangement joins TRBV20-1 to TRBJ2-1; 7 bases agree with TRBD2. Germline V gene data show CDR1 as DFQATT and CDR2 as SNEGSKA (reference sequence). The CDR3 spans 11 residues. The V segment lost 5 bases and the J segment 11 bases; nucleotides outside the gene matches: 6.

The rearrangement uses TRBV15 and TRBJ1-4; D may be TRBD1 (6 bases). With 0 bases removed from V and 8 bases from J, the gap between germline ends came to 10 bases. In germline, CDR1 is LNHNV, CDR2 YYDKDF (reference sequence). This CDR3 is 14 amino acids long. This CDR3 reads CATSRDRGVEKLFF. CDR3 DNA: TGTGCCACCAGCAGAGACAGGGGCGTGGAAAAACTGTTTTTT.

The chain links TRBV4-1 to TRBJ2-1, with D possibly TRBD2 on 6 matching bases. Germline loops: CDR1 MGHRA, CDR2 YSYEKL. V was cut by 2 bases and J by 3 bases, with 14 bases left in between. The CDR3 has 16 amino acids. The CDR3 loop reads CASSQNLRDFYNEQFF. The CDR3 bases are TGCGCCAGCAGCCAAAACCTCCGGGACTTCTACAATGAGCAGTTCTTC.

The chain's CDR3 is CASSQNRGNSYEQYF. The CDR3 DNA reads TGTGCCAGCAGCCAGAACAGGGGGAACTCCTACGAGCAGTACTTC. The chain combines TRBV5-5 with TRBJ2-7; 8 bases map to TRBD1. Looked up from germline, CDR1 is SGHKS and CDR2 is YYEKEE (reference sequence). This CDR3 comprises 15 residues. V trimming: 4 bases; J trimming: 0 bases; junction bases outside the gene matches: 6.

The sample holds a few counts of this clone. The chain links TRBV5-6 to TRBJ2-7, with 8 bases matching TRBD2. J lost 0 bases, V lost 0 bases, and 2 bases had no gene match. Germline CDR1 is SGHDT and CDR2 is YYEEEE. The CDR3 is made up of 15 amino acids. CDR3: CASSLAGGGSYEQYF. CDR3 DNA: TGTGCCAGCAGCTTGGCGGGGGGGGGCTCCTACGAGCAGTACTTC.

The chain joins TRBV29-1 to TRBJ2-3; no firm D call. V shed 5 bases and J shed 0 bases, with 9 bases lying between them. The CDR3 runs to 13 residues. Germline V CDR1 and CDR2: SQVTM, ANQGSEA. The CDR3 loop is CSVPGASTDTQYF. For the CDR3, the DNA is TGCAGCGTTCCCGGTGCTAGCACAGATACGCAGTATTTT.